This T cell receptor beta chain was recorded in a study of blood T cell repertoires in COVID-19. At the level of the study: Sources were T cells, B-cell-depleted T cells, or PBMCs; the material itself was cDNA or gDNA.

This table comes from immunoSEQ multiplex PCR, and its TCRdb copy is limited to in-frame clones, with some not included. The sample has fewer than 400,000 clones, roughly 87% seen once. The CDR3 spans 11 residues. Between the trimmed V and J ends, which lost 2 bases and 7 bases, there was a span of 8 bases. CDR1 DFQATT and CDR2 SNEGSKA come from the germline V gene (reference sequence). The participants were between about 18 and 90 years old and came from under 25 US areas. Participant-reported clinical history was the basis for cohort assignment. Two negative PCRs, clearance, or symptom resolution characterized the recovered Cohort 3 donors.

This TCR derives from a woman aged 18-35 years who had recovered from COVID-19. The rearrangement joins TRBV20-1 to TRBJ1-2, with D unclear. The material sequenced was PBMCs or T cells enriched from blood (not recorded which). The CDR3 loop is CSARLSPGYTF. The CDR3 DNA sequence: TGCAGTGCTAGACTATCGCCTGGCTACACCTTC.